This is a list of T cell receptor beta chains from one sample in a study of cytomegalovirus exposure and HLA in healthy donors. The protocol was immunoSEQ multiplex PCR, while the TCRdb copy is restricted to in-frame clones and leaves out a portion. The table records about 120,000 clones, 50% to 80% of them present only once. Sequenced material: PBMCs. These receptors were collected from a woman in her 40s in good health and CMV-seropositive. CDR3s include the opening cysteine and the closing phenylalanine or tryptophan. Fields, in order: D gene, V gene, clone size, J gene, CDR3 DNA, CDR3 protein. D genes are given only for firm matches. Clone size appears in some rows only: once, few, many, or a class for an expanded clone.

>TRBD1|TRBV9|once|TRBJ2-5
TGTGCCAGCAGCGCCGGGACAGGGTGGGGGACCCAGTACTTC
CASSAGTGWGTQYF
>TRBD2|TRBV27|.|TRBJ2-7
TGTGCCAGCAGCCACGGACTAGCGGGGCAGCAGTACTTC
CASSHGLAGQQYF
>TRBD2|TRBV6-4|few|TRBJ2-3
TGTGCCAGCAGTGACTCGAGTAGCGGGAGCACAGATACGCAGTATTTT
CASSDSSSGSTDTQYF
>.|TRBV7-6|.|TRBJ2-7
TGTGCCAGCAGCCTCAAGACCGGGACCTACGAGCAGTACTTC
CASSLKTGTYEQYF
>TRBD2|TRBV4-2|.|TRBJ2-1
TGTGCCAGCAGCCAAGGGACGTCTAGCGGGGGGGTATTCAATGAGCAGTTCTTC
CASSQGTSSGGVFNEQFF
>TRBD1|TRBV6-1|few|TRBJ1-2
TGTGCCAGCAGACAGGGGGGGAATTTCTACACCTTC
CASRQGGNFYTF
>TRBD1|TRBV10-3|.|TRBJ1-3
TGTGCCATCAGTCCCCAGGACAGGACGAGCTCTGGAAACACCATATATTTT
CAISPQDRTSSGNTIYF
>TRBD1|TRBV25-1|.|TRBJ1-2
TGTGCCAGCAGTGCACAGGGGTGGGTCTATGGCTACACCTTC
CASSAQGWVYGYTF
>TRBD1|TRBV5-1|.|TRBJ2-7
TGCGCCAGCAGCTGGGGACAGGGGGGATACGAGCAGTACTTC
CASSWGQGGYEQYF
>TRBD2|TRBV28|.|TRBJ2-7
TGTGCCAGCAGTTTATGCGTCCTAGCGGGGTCCTACGAGCAGTACTTC
CASSLCVLAGSYEQYF
>.|TRBV5-6|.|TRBJ2-2
TGTGCCAGCAGCTTGGGCGCCGGGGTCAACACCGGGGAGCTGTTTTTT
CASSLGAGVNTGELFF
>.|TRBV6-6|.|TRBJ2-1
TGTGCCAGCACTGATGAGGGCGACCATTACAATGAGCAGTTCTTC
CASTDEGDHYNEQFF
>TRBD1|TRBV6-1|.|TRBJ1-5
TGTGCCAGCAGTGGAGGACAGGGCTTCCAGCCCCAGCATTTT
CASSGGQGFQPQHF
>TRBD1|TRBV30|few|TRBJ1-2
TGTGCCTGGAGTCCAGGGGGCGACTATGGCTACACCTTC
CAWSPGGDYGYTF
>.|TRBV6-1|many|TRBJ2-7
TGTGCCAGCCTTGGTCCGGGGGTATACGAGCAGTACTTC
CASLGPGVYEQYF
>TRBD1|TRBV25-1|.|TRBJ2-7
TGTGCCAGCAGTGAATACTGGACAGGGGGCGAGCAGTACTTC
CASSEYWTGGEQYF
>TRBD1|TRBV19|few|TRBJ1-1
TGTGCCAGTAGGGTGGGACAGGGAGGGGCCCTGAACACTGAAGCTTTCTTT
CASRVGQGGALNTEAFF
>TRBD2|TRBV5-1|.|TRBJ2-7
TGCGCCAGCAGCTTGGCCTTACTAGCGGGGGGGGAAGAGCAGTACTTC
CASSLALLAGGEEQYF
>.|TRBV29-1|.|TRBJ2-7
TGCAGCGTTGACGAGGTGGGCGAGCAGTACTTC
CSVDEVGEQYF
>TRBD1|TRBV12-5|few|TRBJ1-1
TGTGCTAGTGGTTTGCCACGACAGGGCGACACTGAAGCTTTCTTT
CASGLPRQGDTEAFF
>TRBD1|TRBV18|few|TRBJ1-4
TGTGCCAGCTCACGGGGACAGGACGAAAAACTGTTTTTT
CASSRGQDEKLFF
>TRBD1|TRBV6-5|.|TRBJ2-7
TGTGCCAGCAGCCTTGGGACAGGGAGGGAGCAGTACTTC
CASSLGTGREQYF
>TRBD1|TRBV2|.|TRBJ1-1
TGTGCCAGCAGAACTGACAGGGTGAACACTGAAGCTTTCTTT
CASRTDRVNTEAFF
>.|TRBV30|once|TRBJ1-2
TGTGCCTGGGCAACAGGGAATGGCTACACCTTC
CAWATGNGYTF
>.|TRBV6-1|few|TRBJ1-5
TGTGCCAGCAGTGTAAGAGTGGGAGGGAGCAATCAGCCCCAGCATTTT
CASSVRVGGSNQPQHF
>TRBD2|TRBV5-1|few|TRBJ2-3
TGCGCCAGCAGCGGGACTAGCGGGAGAAGTGGAGATACGCAGTATTTT
CASSGTSGRSGDTQYF
>.|TRBV1|few|TRBJ2-7
TGCACCAGCAGCCAAGGTGAACAGGGGGCGCCCTACGAGCAGTACTTC
CTSSQGEQGAPYEQYF
>.|TRBV21-1|.|TRBJ2-3
TGTGCCAGCAGCATACTTCCGGGACAGGCCTCAGATACGCAGTATTTT
CASSILPGQASDTQYF
>TRBD1|TRBV19|.|TRBJ1-1
TGTGCCAGTAGTATGACAGGGCTGGGCACTGAAGCTTTCTTT
CASSMTGLGTEAFF
>TRBD1|TRBV11-2|.|TRBJ1-4
TGTGCCAGCAGCGTCCGGGACAGGGTAAATGAAAAACTGTTTTTT
CASSVRDRVNEKLFF
>TRBD1|TRBV2|.|TRBJ2-5
TGTGCCAGCAGTCCGACAGGGCCAGAGACCCAGTACTTC
CASSPTGPETQYF
>.|TRBV2|.|TRBJ2-7
TGTGCCAGCAGCCGACAGGAGATCTACGAGCAGTACTTC
CASSRQEIYEQYF
>TRBD2|TRBV19|.|TRBJ2-1
TGTGCCAGTAGGGGGGCATTCGGCGGTAGCGGGACAAGGGAGCAGTTCTTC
CASRGAFGGSGTREQFF
>.|TRBV6-6|few|TRBJ1-1
TGTGCCAGCAGTAAGAACAGTCTGACTGAAGCTTTCTTT
CASSKNSLTEAFF
>TRBD2|TRBV7-2|.|TRBJ2-1
TGTGCCAGCAGCTTGAGACTAGCGGGCTTGAGCTCCTACAATGAGCAGTTCTTC
CASSLRLAGLSSYNEQFF
>TRBD2|TRBV7-3|.|TRBJ2-2
TGTGCCAGCAGCGTCTCCGGGACTAGCGGGATCACCGGGGAGCTGTTTTTT
CASSVSGTSGITGELFF
>.|TRBV19|few|TRBJ1-1
TGTGCCAGTAGTACCCACCCGACAGCCCGGGAAGCTTTCTTT
CASSTHPTAREAFF
>.|TRBV29-1|few|TRBJ1-2
TGCAGCGTTGAAGCAGGAGGTGGTGGCTACACCTTC
CSVEAGGGGYTF
>TRBD1|TRBV11-3|.|TRBJ2-2
TGTGCCAGCAGCATCTCGACAGGGGTAGGCACCGGGGAGCTGTTTTTT
CASSISTGVGTGELFF
>.|TRBV18|.|TRBJ1-2
TGTGCCAGCTCACCCTCCCGGGACTATGGCTACACCTTC
CASSPSRDYGYTF
>.|TRBV5-1|.|TRBJ2-1
TGCGCCAGCAGCTTGGAGGCTGAGGGCATTGAGCAGTTCTTC
CASSLEAEGIEQFF
>.|TRBV29-1|.|TRBJ1-1
TGCAGCGTTGACGAAGCCGTGAACACTGAAGCTTTCTTT
CSVDEAVNTEAFF
>TRBD1|TRBV28|.|TRBJ1-6
TGTGCCAGCAGGCCCCCCGTAGGGGACAGGACTAATTCACCCCTCCACTTT
CASRPPVGDRTNSPLHF
>.|TRBV6-6|.|TRBJ2-3
TGTGCCAGCAGTTACGGGGCAGGCGGCTTCTGGGATACGCAGTATTTT
CASSYGAGGFWDTQYF
>TRBD1|TRBV2|few|TRBJ1-5
TGTGCCAGCAGTGAAACGACAGGGGGCCTCGGGGACCAGCATTTT
CASSETTGGLGDQHF
>.|TRBV18|.|TRBJ2-5
TGTGCCAGCTCACCGGCGGGCTTCGAGACCCAGTACTTC
CASSPAGFETQYF
>TRBD1|TRBV7-8|.|TRBJ1-1
TGTGCCAGCAGCTTACAGGGACAGGGGCGAGCAAGAGCTTTCTTT
CASSLQGQGRARAFF
>.|TRBV25-1|.|TRBJ2-1
TGTGCCAGCAGTGAGGGGGCGGAGCAGTTCTTC
CASSEGAEQFF
>TRBD1|TRBV7-3|few|TRBJ2-5
TGTGCCAGCAGCCGACAGGGCGGAGAGACCCAGTACTTC
CASSRQGGETQYF
>TRBD1|TRBV6-1|.|TRBJ2-7
TGTGCCAGCAGTGGACCGGGACAGCCACGATACGAGCAGTACTTC
CASSGPGQPRYEQYF
>TRBD1|TRBV5-4|few|TRBJ2-3
TGTGCCAGCAGCCCTGGACAGGGGATAGATACGCAGTATTTT
CASSPGQGIDTQYF